This T cell receptor beta chain was sequenced in a study of blood T cell repertoires in COVID-19. Study background: Samples representing acute and convalescent COVID-19 were sourced from the United States, Italy and Spain.

V shed 7 bases and J 7 bases; nucleotides not matched to a gene: 15. The CDR3 runs to 16 residues. Original analysis: For nucleated cells, counts were estimated from reference gene primer amplification. Libraries were prepared by immunoSEQ multiplex PCR; TCRdb keeps only in-frame clonotypes and omits some of them. V, J and clone size are taken as reported in that table, and D and trimming were inferred from the DNA itself. The table shows about 56,000 clones, with 80% to 85% occurring only once. This clone has only a few counts. This chain connects TRBV23-1 to TRBJ1-2; 10 positions match TRBD1. TRBV23-1 belongs to the ORF category, with a function that is uncertain. The TCR was taken from a woman older than 75 with acute or convalescent COVID-19. The sequenced material came from peripheral blood. This CDR3 is CASTLTGGVIFLGYTF. In nucleotides, the CDR3 is TGCGCCAGCACCCTGACAGGGGGCGTAATTTTTCTTGGCTACACCTTC.